Below are 15 T cell receptor beta chains sequenced from a single sample in a study of CD8 T cells in ankylosing spondylitis. In TCRdb, the 5' RACE reads were re-called with MiXCR into one record per CDR3 protein. The sample has 200,000 to 250,000 distinct CDR3 sequences, roughly 10% seen once. The sample comprised blood, either unsorted or a sorted T cell fraction (not recorded which). The receptors come from a male donor with ankylosing spondylitis or in good health (not recorded which).

This clonotype was observed a few times. This chain connects TRBV27 to TRBJ2-3; tentative D call: TRBD2 (5 bases). Germline-derived CDR1 and CDR2 are MNHEY and SMNVEV (reference sequence). The CDR3 runs to 13 residues. The V and J ends lost 2 bases and 6 bases respectively, with 9 bases between them. CDR3: CASSLRWRDTQYF. In DNA, the CDR3 is TGTGCCAGCAGTTTAAGGTGGAGGGATACGCAGTATTTT.

This clonotype was seen at least ten times. The chain links TRBV15 to TRBJ1-2; D unresolved. The germline V and J ends were trimmed by 0 bases and 2 bases, with 10 bases remaining between them. The CDR3 spans 15 residues. CDR1 and CDR2 (germline): LNHNV, YYDKDF (reference sequence). The CDR3 coding sequence is TGTGCCACCAGCAGAGATCTGGAGAGCAACTATGGCTACACCTTC. Translated, it gives CATSRDLESNYGYTF.

Only a few counts were recorded for this clonotype. The rearrangement uses TRBV5-1 and TRBJ1-2, with D maybe TRBD1 (5 bases). The germline gives CDR1 SGHRS, CDR2 YFSETQ. The length of the CDR3 is 13 residues. V was shortened by 4 bases and J by 11 bases, with 18 bases between the two germline ends. Here the CDR3 reads CASSEADRDFYTF. The CDR3 coding sequence is TGCGCCAGCAGCGAGGCGGACCGGGACTTTTACACCTTC.

This clonotype appeared a few times. A read error is possible here, since a much larger clone lies one base away. CDR3 sequence reads: CSAGLAGGLQEPQYF. CDR3 bases: TGCAGTGCCGGACTAGCGGGGGGACTCCAAGAGCCCCAGTACTTC. The genes are TRBV20-1 and TRBJ2-5, with TRBD2 matching over 14 bases. CDR1 is DFQATT and CDR2 is SNEGSKA in the germline V gene (reference sequence). The CDR3 runs 15 residues.

This clonotype is labeled medium-sized. The CDR3 bases are TGCAGTGCTAGGGATAGGGACCCCCAAGAGACCCAGTACTTC. It yields the protein CSARDRDPQETQYF. The chain combines TRBV20-1 with TRBJ2-5, with D tentatively TRBD1 or TRBD2 (5 bases each). The germline gives CDR1 DFQATT, CDR2 SNEGSKA (reference sequence). V lost 3 bases and J 1 base, leaving 12 bases between the germline ends. This CDR3 spans 14 amino acids.

There are a few counts of this clonotype. The rearrangement uses TRBV5-1 and TRBJ1-1; TRBD1 matches at 7 bases. CDR1 and CDR2 from the germline V gene are SGHRS and YFSETQ. After removal of 4 bases from V and 4 bases from J, the junction contained 7 bases not matched to a gene. The CDR3 consists of 14 residues. The CDR3 sequence is CASSRQGGVTEAFF. In nucleotides, the CDR3 is TGCGCCAGCAGCCGACAGGGAGGTGTCACTGAAGCTTTCTTT.

Only a few counts were recorded for this clonotype. This rearrangement joins TRBV7-9 to TRBJ2-2; perhaps TRBD2 as D (6 bases). The germline V gene encodes CDR1 SEHNR and CDR2 FQNEAQ (reference sequence). V was clipped by 6 bases and J by 2 bases, with 13 bases between them. The CDR3 is 15 amino acids. The CDR3 DNA follows: TGTGCCAGCAGTCGTCGGGACTTTAACACCGGGGAGCTGTTTTTT. Translation: CASSRRDFNTGELFF.

For the CDR3, the DNA is TGTGCCAGCAGCTCACCGGGGGGGAGCACAGATACGCAGTATTTT. It is translated as CASSSPGGSTDTQYF. The chain has TRBV7-2 and TRBJ2-3; 8 nucleotides align to TRBD2. The CDR3 loop spans 15 amino acids. V trimming: 4 bases; J trimming: 0 bases; junction bases outside the gene matches: 3. Germline loops: CDR1 SGHTA, CDR2 FQGNSA.

This clonotype was seen many times. V usage is TRBV6-2 or TRBV6-3 and J usage is TRBJ2-6; the D gene is possibly TRBD2 (5 bases). The germline gives CDR1 MNHEY, CDR2 SVGEGT. The CDR3 contains 15 residues. Deletions cut 5 bases from V and 0 bases from J, with 8 bases between. Written as DNA, the CDR3 is TGTGCCAGCAGTAAAGGGAGCTCTGGGGCCAACGTCCTGACTTTC. Translating it yields CASSKGSSGANVLTF.

J is TRBJ2-2 and V is TRBV2; D might be TRBD1 (5 bases). The V end was cut by 2 bases, the J end by 2 bases, with 12 bases between. This CDR3 region has 16 residues. Germline V gene sequence: CDR1 SNHLY, CDR2 FYNNEI. The CDR3 loop is CASSERATENTGELFF. The DNA for the CDR3 is TGTGCCAGCAGTGAAAGAGCGACAGAAAACACCGGGGAGCTGTTTTTT.

A few counts support this clonotype. The chain employs TRBV12-2 and TRBJ2-1; TRBD1, the table's D call, was not compared with the DNA. TRBV12-2 is a pseudogene. This CDR3 spans 16 amino acids. As DNA, the CDR3 is TGTGCAAGTCGCCATCCTGACAGGCGATTTTACAATGAGCAGTTCTTC. Translating gives CASRHPDRRFYNEQFF.

This clonotype was seen repeatedly, ten times or more. The rearrangement links TRBV20-1 to TRBJ2-5; TRBD2 matches at 7 bases. Losses at the gene ends were 0 bases for V and 3 bases for J; bases not matched to a gene: 7. Germline V CDR1 and CDR2: DFQATT, SNEGSKA (reference sequence). The CDR3 length is 15 residues. The CDR3 protein is CSARDASAGEETQYF. CDR3 DNA: TGCAGTGCTAGAGATGCGTCGGCGGGGGAAGAGACCCAGTACTTC.

The V and J genes are TRBV13 and TRBJ1-6; D is undetermined. The CDR3 contains 12 residues. Trimming took off 0 bases at V and 10 bases at J, with 4 bases between the two ends. CDR1 is PRHDT and CDR2 is FYEKMQ in the germline V gene (reference sequence). The CDR3 coding sequence is TGTGCCAGCAGCTTAGGCCCCTCACCCCTCCACTTT. Its protein is CASSLGPSPLHF.

There are many counts of this clonotype. V and J are TRBV11-2 and TRBJ1-4; D is undetermined. Germline CDR1 reads SGHAT; CDR2 reads FQNNGV. V lost 4 bases and J 14 bases, leaving 11 bases between the germline ends. This CDR3 spans 11 amino acids. CDR3 coding DNA: TGTGCCAGCAGCTCGAGTAGGATGCTGTTTTTT. It codes for CASSSSRMLFF.

Ten or more counts support this clonotype. V is TRBV20-1 and J is TRBJ2-3; no clear D gene. This CDR3 contains 13 residues. Trimming removed 5 bases at V and 7 bases at J, with 16 bases between. Germline CDR1 and CDR2: DFQATT and SNEGSKA (reference sequence). The DNA of the CDR3 is TGCAGTGCTTGGGGAACGGAGTCACATACGCAGTATTTT. Its protein is CSAWGTESHTQYF.